Presented here are 30 T cell receptor beta chains from one specimen sequenced in a study of Siglec-9 on CD8 T cells in melanoma. Repertoires were generated with immunoSEQ multiplex PCR, while TCRdb's copy carries only in-frame clones and drops some. The table records approximately 39,000 clones, about four fifths of them present only once. Material: Siglec-9- CD8+ T cells sorted from blood. The receptors were sampled from a human donor in good health.

The chain recombines TRBV19 with TRBJ2-1; D gene uncertain. This CDR3 spans 12 amino acids. Germline values: CDR1 LNHDA, CDR2 SQIVND (reference sequence). The V end was cut by 5 bases, the J end by 8 bases, with 10 bases between. This CDR3 reads CASSANGYEQFF. CDR3 DNA: TGTGCCAGTAGTGCTAATGGGTATGAGCAGTTCTTC.

This chain uses TRBV14 with TRBJ2-7; 7 nucleotides agree with TRBD1. J gave up 2 bases and V 5 bases, and 6 bases lay outside the gene matches. Germline V lookup: CDR1 SGHDN, CDR2 FVKESK. This CDR3 spans 14 amino acids. CDR3 in amino acids: CASSSRQGTYEQYF. CDR3 in DNA: TGTGCCAGCAGCTCACGACAGGGCACCTACGAGCAGTACTTC. Together with reference TRBV14 and TRBJ2-7, the CDR3 gives the full variable domain: EAGVTQFPSHSVIEKGQTVTLRCDPISGHDNLYWYRRVMGKEIKFLLHFVKESKQDESGMPNNRFLAERTGGTYSTLKVQPAELEDSGVYFCASSSRQGTYEQYFGPGTRLTVT.

The rearrangement links TRBV19 to TRBJ1-5; a weak D match, TRBD1 (6 bases). The V end lost 1 base, the J end lost 2 bases, and 9 bases lay between the germline ends. Germline CDR1 LNHDA, CDR2 SQIVND (reference sequence). CDR3 size: 15 residues. For the CDR3, the DNA is TGTGCCAGTAGTATAGTGTCAGGGGGCAATCAGCCCCAGCATTTT. Amino acids: CASSIVSGGNQPQHF.

This chain connects TRBV6-5 to TRBJ1-1; possibly TRBD1 for D (5 bases). The V gene's germline CDR1 is MNHEY and CDR2 SVGAGI. The ends were cut back, 5 bases at V and 1 base at J, with 14 bases in the middle. The CDR3 sequence is 15 residues long. The CDR3 coding sequence is TGTGCCAGCAGTACATGGGCGGGGGGGAACACTGAAGCTTTCTTT. The encoded protein is CASSTWAGGNTEAFF.

The chain combines TRBV30 with TRBJ2-5; TRBD1 aligns across 9 bases. This CDR3 spans 12 amino acids. Germline V gene lookup returns CDR1 GTSNPN and CDR2 SVGIG (reference sequence). J gave up 5 bases and V 8 bases, and 6 bases lay outside the gene matches. The CDR3 is CAGTGGVETQYF. CDR3 coding DNA: TGTGCCGGCACAGGGGGCGTGGAGACCCAGTACTTC.

The chain combines TRBV7-8 with TRBJ1-1; D is ambiguous. The CDR3 covers 15 residues. Looked up from germline, CDR1 is SGHVS and CDR2 is FQNEAQ. V was cut by 1 base and J by 1 base, with 10 bases left in between. CDR3 sequence (DNA): TGTGCCAGCAGCTTAGTATCCGCAGAGAACACTGAAGCTTTCTTT. Translation: CASSLVSAENTEAFF.

This clone has a handful of counts. The genes are TRBV7-9 and TRBJ2-7, with D perhaps given as TRBD1 or TRBD2 (5 bases each). Germline CDR1 reads SEHNR; CDR2 reads FQNEAQ (reference sequence). This CDR3 comprises 14 residues. Trimming took 7 bases from V and 6 from J, leaving 19 bases between them. The CDR3 region is CASIPPQGDAEQYF. In DNA form, the CDR3 reads TGTGCCAGCATTCCTCCCCAGGGAGACGCCGAGCAGTACTTC.

The chain links TRBV5-4 to TRBJ2-3, with D maybe TRBD2 (5 bases). The germline V and J ends were trimmed by 1 base and 2 bases, with 17 bases remaining between them. Germline V gene sequence: CDR1 SGHNT, CDR2 YYREEE (reference sequence). The CDR3 contains 17 residues. CDR3 loop: CASSLFGEQPYTDTQYF. DNA of the CDR3: TGTGCCAGCAGCTTGTTCGGGGAACAGCCCTACACAGATACGCAGTATTTT.

V and J are TRBV6-1 and TRBJ2-7; D ambiguous. The CDR3 is 12 amino acids. Trimming took 2 bases from V and 3 from J, leaving 5 bases between them. Per the germline V gene, CDR1 is MNHNS and CDR2 is SASEGT. The DNA for the CDR3 is TGTGCCAGCAGTGAATACGTCTACGAGCAGTACTTC. This encodes CASSEYVYEQYF.

This sequence joins TRBV21-1 and TRBJ2-7; the table's D call TRBD2 went unverified against the DNA. TRBV21-1 is marked as a pseudogene. There are 15 residues in the CDR3. CDR3 DNA: TGTGCCAGCTCCACACGACGGGACTTTTCCTACGAGCAGTACTTC. Its protein product is CASSTRRDFSYEQYF.

V gene TRBV28 combines with J gene TRBJ2-1; D may be TRBD1 or TRBD2 (5 bases each). V lost 6 bases to trimming and J lost 0 bases, with 12 bases between them. This CDR3 spans 15 amino acids. Germline V CDR1 and CDR2: MDHEN, SYDVKM. CDR3 in amino acids: CASRWGLSSYNEQFF. DNA for the CDR3: TGTGCCAGCAGGTGGGGGTTGAGCTCCTACAATGAGCAGTTCTTC. Together with reference TRBV28 and TRBJ2-1, the CDR3 gives the full variable domain: DVKVTQSSRYLVKRTGEKVFLECVQDMDHENMFWYRQDPGLGLRLIYFSYDVKMKEKGDIPEGYSVSREKKERFSLILESASTNQTSMYLCASRWGLSSYNEQFFGPGTRLTVL.

This clone was counted once. The V call is TRBV5-6, the J call TRBJ1-1; D remains unclear. The CDR3 runs 14 residues. CDR1 SGHDT and CDR2 YYEEEE come from the germline V gene. V dropped 2 bases and J dropped 4 bases, with 12 bases sitting between them. The chain's CDR3 is CASSFRAEGTEAFF. CDR3 bases: TGTGCCAGCAGCTTTAGGGCAGAGGGCACTGAAGCTTTCTTT. Together with reference TRBV5-6 and TRBJ1-1, the CDR3 gives the full variable domain: DAGVTQSPTHLIKTRGQQVTLRCSPKSGHDTVSWYQQALGQGPQFIFQYYEEEERQRGNFPDRFSGHQFPNYSSELNVNALLLGDSALYLCASSFRAEGTEAFFGQGTRLTVV.

Only one count was recorded for this clone. The CDR3 loop is CASSWTGGRSYEQYF. CDR3 sequence (DNA): TGTGCCAGCAGCTGGACAGGTGGGCGTTCCTACGAGCAGTACTTC. This chain connects TRBV11-2 to TRBJ2-7, with 7 positions matching TRBD1. The CDR3 sequence is 15 residues long. The germline CDR1 and CDR2 sequences are SGHAT and FQNNGV. Unmatched junction bases numbered 7, after V lost 4 bases and J lost 1 base.

This clone has only one observation. This sequence joins TRBV7-9 and TRBJ2-6; D is ambiguous. The CDR3 is made up of 16 amino acids. V was shortened by 1 base and J by 0 bases, with 7 bases between the two germline ends. Germline V gene lookup returns CDR1 SEHNR and CDR2 FQNEAQ (reference sequence). The CDR3 loop is CASSLGHDSGANVLTF. In DNA form, the CDR3 reads TGTGCCAGCAGCTTAGGCCACGACTCTGGGGCCAACGTCCTGACTTTC.

The V gene is TRBV6-6, the J gene TRBJ1-4; D is unresolved. CDR1 MNHNY and CDR2 SVGAGI come from the germline V gene (reference sequence). V was cut by 2 bases and J by 6 bases, with 7 bases left in between. This CDR3 has 13 amino acids. CDR3 nucleotide sequence: TGTGCCAGCAGTTACAGGCAGGATGAAAAACTGTTTTTT. It specifies CASSYRQDEKLFF.

This clone has more than one count but fewer than ten. The chain is built from TRBV15 and TRBJ2-7; possible D gene TRBD2, 6 bases. V was pared by 5 bases and J by 5 bases, with 16 bases between. The CDR3 is 14 amino acids. The germline CDR1 and CDR2 sequences are LNHNV and YYDKDF (reference sequence). The CDR3 is CATSLLSGAHEQYF. As DNA, the CDR3 is TGTGCCACCAGCTTATTGTCGGGAGCCCACGAGCAGTACTTC.

This clone was seen a handful of times. The CDR3 protein is CASSIGTATEAFF. The CDR3, as DNA: TGTGCCAGCAGCATAGGGACAGCCACTGAAGCTTTCTTT. This chain links TRBV5-6 with TRBJ1-1; 7 nucleotides align to TRBD1. The CDR3 extends over 13 amino acids. Trimming took 4 bases from V and 4 from J; bases not matched to a gene: 4. Per the germline V gene, CDR1 is SGHDT and CDR2 is YYEEEE.

The chain uses TRBV15 and TRBJ2-5; TRBD1 matches at 12 bases. J lost 5 bases, V lost 9 bases, and 10 bases had no gene match. Germline CDR1 and CDR2: LNHNV and YYDKDF (reference sequence). This CDR3 has 15 residues. CDR3 amino acids: CATNRGTGGLETQYF. The CDR3 nucleotides are TGTGCCACTAACAGGGGGACAGGGGGCTTGGAGACCCAGTACTTC.

The rearrangement links TRBV11-1 to TRBJ1-1; the D is unclear. Germline values: CDR1 SGHAT, CDR2 FQDESV (reference sequence). This CDR3 contains 17 residues. V was cut by 5 bases and J by 1 base, with 20 bases left in between. The CDR3 nucleotides are TGTGCCAGCAGCCTATACTGGGTAGAGGGCAGGAACACTGAAGCTTTCTTT. It is translated as CASSLYWVEGRNTEAFF.

This clone was seen more than once but under ten times. Relative to the germline gene, one junction end is altered; a read error may explain this. The chain employs TRBV7-7 and TRBJ1-1; D is unresolved. The CDR3 runs to 13 residues. Per germline, CDR1 SSHAT and CDR2 FNYEAQ (reference sequence). The CDR3 DNA is TGTGCTAGCAGCTTAGGGCGGAACACTGAAGCTTTCTTT. Amino acids: CASSLGRNTEAFF.

The V and J genes are TRBV18 and TRBJ2-4, with D unresolved. Trimming removed 6 bases from V and 4 bases from J, with 16 bases in between. The length of the CDR3 is 15 residues. The germline V gene encodes CDR1 KGHSH and CDR2 LQKENI. The CDR3 nucleotides read TGTGCCAGCTCCCCCCAATGGCCACCTAAAAACATTCAGTACTTC. This sequence encodes CASSPQWPPKNIQYF.

The chain combines TRBV13 with TRBJ1-1, with D possibly being TRBD1 (5 bases). CDR3 length: 15 amino acids. Germline lookup yields CDR1 PRHDT and CDR2 FYEKMQ (reference sequence). The V end was cut by 0 bases, the J end by 3 bases, with 11 bases between. CDR3 bases: TGTGCCAGCAGCTTAGGCCAGGGCGGATACACTGAAGCTTTCTTT. It is translated as CASSLGQGGYTEAFF. The full variable domain, completed using reference TRBV13 and TRBJ1-1, is AAGVIQSPRHLIKEKRETATLKCYPIPRHDTVYWYQQGPGQDPQFLISFYEKMQSDKGSIPDRFSAQQFSDYHSELNMSSLELGDSALYFCASSLGQGGYTEAFFGQGTRLTVV.

The V call is TRBV10-2, the J call TRBJ1-4; the D gene is possibly TRBD1 (6 bases). The CDR3 length is 16 residues. V lost 0 bases, J lost 0 bases, and 8 bases lay in between. Germline V gene data show CDR1 as WSHSY and CDR2 as SAAADI. The CDR3 nucleotides read TGCGCCAGCAGTGAGTCGGGGGACACAACTAATGAAAAACTGTTTTTT. It encodes CASSESGDTTNEKLFF.

This clone was counted only a few times. The rearrangement links TRBV27 to TRBJ2-2; D unclear. The germline gives CDR1 MNHEY, CDR2 SMNVEV (reference sequence). The CDR3 has 14 amino acids. Between the trimmed V and J ends, which lost 4 bases and 7 bases, there was a span of 13 bases. CDR3 bases: TGTGCCAGCAGTTGGGCAGGCGGAAGCGGGGAGCTGTTTTTT. It encodes CASSWAGGSGELFF.

The rearrangement links TRBV27 to TRBJ2-1, with D possibly matching TRBD2 (5 bases). This CDR3 is 14 amino acids long. V shed 2 bases and J shed 7 bases, with 12 bases lying between them. The germline V gene encodes CDR1 MNHEY and CDR2 SMNVEV (reference sequence). CDR3 DNA sequence: TGTGCCAGCAGTTTACTTTCACTAGGGAATGAGCAGTTCTTC. Translation: CASSLLSLGNEQFF.

This chain links TRBV27 with TRBJ1-1; 8 bases match TRBD1. The CDR3 totals 16 residues. Looked up from germline, CDR1 is MNHEY and CDR2 is SMNVEV (reference sequence). Germline trimming cut 5 bases from V and 6 bases from J; bases unmatched to any gene: 14. The CDR3 protein is CASSRYSGLGQAEAFF. The CDR3 DNA is TGTGCCAGCAGTCGTTACAGCGGGTTGGGACAGGCTGAAGCTTTCTTT.

This clone was seen a few times. The rearrangement links TRBV7-8 to TRBJ2-2; the match to TRBD2 covers 8 bases. Trimming took 5 bases from V and 1 from J; bases not matched to a gene: 3. The CDR3 is 15 residues long. Germline-derived CDR1 and CDR2 are SGHVS and FQNEAQ. CDR3 DNA sequence: TGTGCCAGCAGCATTACTAGCGGGAACACCGGGGAGCTGTTTTTT. This gives the protein CASSITSGNTGELFF.

A single count supports this clone. The V and J genes are TRBV11-3 and TRBJ1-3; no firm D call. Germline V gene lookup returns CDR1 SGHNT and CDR2 YENEEA. The CDR3 runs to 15 residues. Trimming stripped 5 bases from V and 0 bases from J, with 11 bases between. CDR3 bases: TGTGCCAGCAGCCCTCGGACCTACTCTGGAAACACCATATATTTT. It yields the protein CASSPRTYSGNTIYF.

This chain uses TRBV30 with TRBJ2-1; 7 bases line up with TRBD2. Trimming cost V 0 bases and J 0 bases; bases outside gene matches: 5. The CDR3 sequence is 16 residues long. Germline V gene sequence: CDR1 GTSNPN, CDR2 SVGIG (reference sequence). This chain's CDR3 is CAWSVAGVSSYNEQFF. In DNA, the CDR3 is TGTGCCTGGAGTGTGGCGGGAGTGAGCTCCTACAATGAGCAGTTCTTC.

J is TRBJ2-1 and V is TRBV7-9, with a tentative D call TRBD2 (6 bases). CDR1 SEHNR and CDR2 FQNEAQ come from the germline V gene (reference sequence). V lost 5 bases and J lost 2, with 13 bases in between. The CDR3 covers 15 residues. The CDR3 spells CASSLRDSTYNEQFF. In DNA form, the CDR3 reads TGTGCCAGCAGCCTAAGGGACTCAACCTACAATGAGCAGTTCTTC.